The 28 T cell receptor beta chains reported below all come from one sample, sequenced in a study of a mutant IDH1 vaccine in newly diagnosed glioma. Profiled with immunoSEQ multiplex PCR; TCRdb holds only in-frame clones, not every one. The sample lists some 63,000 clones; about 74% were seen once. No antigen has been assigned to these receptors. Specified time point: week 35, safety follow-up. A single vaccine dose contained 300 ug of mutant IDH1 20-mer peptide, and topical imiquimod was used with it. The specimen comprised PBMCs, sampled from a glioma patient whose treatment included an IDH1 peptide vaccine. The source is a man in his fifties or sixties with glioma.

The chain employs TRBV2 and TRBJ2-7, with D perhaps TRBD2 (5 bases). The ends were cut back, 8 bases at V and 3 bases at J, with 11 bases in the middle. In germline, CDR1 is SNHLY, CDR2 FYNNEI. The CDR3 totals 12 residues. The DNA for the CDR3 is TGTGCCAGCGGGGAAGAGGGCTACGAGCAGTACTTC. Its protein product is CASGEEGYEQYF.

This rearrangement joins TRBV19 to TRBJ2-2; 8 bases align to TRBD2. J lost 3 bases, V lost 5 bases, and 5 bases had no gene match. This CDR3 is built from 15 residues. Germline V gene data show CDR1 as LNHDA and CDR2 as SQIVND (reference sequence). DNA for the CDR3: TGTGCCAGTAGTGGGAGACTAGCGTACACCGGGGAGCTGTTTTTT. Its translation: CASSGRLAYTGELFF. Combining the CDR3 with reference TRBV19 and TRBJ2-2 gives the whole variable domain DGGITQSPKYLFRKEGQNVTLSCEQNLNHDAMYWYRQDPGQGLRLIYYSQIVNDFQKGDIAEGYSVSREKKESFPLTVTSAQKNPTAFYLCASSGRLAYTGELFFGEGSRLTVL.

This chain uses TRBV6-4 with TRBJ1-6, with no clear D. This CDR3 is built from 13 residues. CDR1 and CDR2 from the germline V gene are MRHNA and SNTAGT. The V end lost 2 bases, the J end lost 7 bases, and 6 bases lay between the germline ends. This CDR3 reads CASSDELNSPLHF. The CDR3 DNA follows: TGTGCCAGCAGTGACGAGTTAAATTCACCCCTCCACTTT.

This clone has just one count. This chain links TRBV4-1 with TRBJ2-1; D ambiguous. Trimming cost V 4 bases and J 5 bases, with 9 bases left between them. This CDR3 region has 13 residues. Germline CDR1 and CDR2: MGHRA and YSYEKL. The CDR3 nucleotides read TGCGCCAGCAGCCCGAGGCGGAACAATGAGCAGTTCTTC. Its protein product is CASSPRRNNEQFF.

The rearrangement links TRBV11-3 to TRBJ1-1, with 7 bases lining up with TRBD1. Germline assignment: CDR1 SGHNT and CDR2 YENEEA. This CDR3 is 12 amino acids long. Trimming took 1 base from V and 9 from J; bases not matched to a gene: 2. The DNA for the CDR3 is TGTGCCAGCAGCTTAGGACAGGGACAAGCTTTCTTT. It codes for CASSLGQGQAFF. The full variable domain, rest sourced from reference TRBV11-3 and TRBJ1-1, is EAGVVQSPRYKIIEKKQPVAFWCNPISGHNTLYWYLQNLGQGPELLIRYENEEAVDDSQLPKDRFSAERLKGVDSTLKIQPAELGDSAVYLCASSLGQGQAFFGQGTRLTVV.

This clone was recorded only once. J is TRBJ1-4 and V is TRBV5-8; 10 bases line up with TRBD1. Per the germline V gene, CDR1 is SGHTS and CDR2 is YDEGEE. The CDR3 covers 15 residues. V dropped 4 bases and J dropped 5; count of bases not matched to a gene: 5. Written as DNA, the CDR3 is TGTGCCAGCAGCCGGAGGGGACAGGGGAATGAAAAACTGTTTTTT. It encodes CASSRRGQGNEKLFF.

There are a few counts of this clone. The chain uses TRBV9 and TRBJ2-5; 16 bases match TRBD2. There are 18 residues in the CDR3. Losses at the gene ends were 3 bases for V and 4 bases for J; bases not matched to a gene: 9. Looked up from germline, CDR1 is SGDLS and CDR2 is YYNGEE. The CDR3 loop is CASSGAGTSGGARETQYF. CDR3 DNA: TGTGCCAGCAGCGGAGCCGGGACTAGCGGGGGGGCACGAGAGACCCAGTACTTC.

This chain uses TRBV7-9 with TRBJ2-2; 9 bases fit TRBD2. Per the germline V gene, CDR1 is SEHNR and CDR2 is FQNEAQ (reference sequence). The V segment lost 2 bases and the J segment 4 bases; nucleotides outside the gene matches: 2. CDR3 length: 15 residues. The CDR3 DNA reads TGTGCCAGCAGCTTACTAGCGGGGACCACCGGGGAGCTGTTTTTT. Protein sequence: CASSLLAGTTGELFF.

This chain connects TRBV10-2 to TRBJ2-5; D is undetermined. This CDR3 is 15 amino acids long. Per germline, CDR1 WSHSY and CDR2 SAAADI. With 0 bases removed from V and 5 bases from J, the gap between germline ends came to 13 bases. Here the CDR3 DNA reads TGCGCCAGCAGTGAGTCGGAGACTCCACCGGAGACCCAGTACTTC. Translated, it gives CASSESETPPETQYF.

The chain combines TRBV28 with TRBJ2-7; D unclear. The CDR3 loop spans 14 amino acids. The V gene lost 8 bases and the J gene lost 5 bases, with 19 bases spanning the gap. Germline V CDR1 and CDR2: MDHEN, SYDVKM. CDR3 sequence (DNA): TGTGCCAGCCTGAACACCGCTACCCTGAACGAGCAGTACTTC. Translating gives CASLNTATLNEQYF.

The chain links TRBV10-3 to TRBJ1-5, with D possibly being TRBD1 (5 bases). The CDR3 length is 15 residues. The V end lost 2 bases, the J end lost 4 bases, and 12 bases lay between the germline ends. CDR1 is ENHRY and CDR2 is SYGVKD in the germline V gene. CDR3 residues: CAISEMGQRNQPQHF. The CDR3 DNA reads as TGTGCCATCAGTGAGATGGGGCAGCGAAATCAGCCCCAGCATTTT.

The chain joins TRBV5-6 to TRBJ1-3, with D possibly matching TRBD1 (5 bases). The CDR3 runs 14 residues. The V end lost 3 bases, the J end lost 5 bases, and 12 bases lay between the germline ends. Germline CDR1 reads SGHDT; CDR2 reads YYEEEE. Written as DNA, the CDR3 is TGTGCCAGCAGCTCCAGGGTTGGCCGAAACACCATATATTTT. Protein product: CASSSRVGRNTIYF.

This clone was observed a few times. The CDR3 is CASGQQLAEQYF. The CDR3 DNA reads TGTGCCAGCGGACAGCAGTTGGCCGAGCAGTACTTC. The V call is TRBV27, the J call TRBJ2-7; perhaps TRBD1 as D (6 bases). V lost 8 bases to trimming and J lost 6 bases, with 14 bases between them. The germline CDR1 and CDR2 sequences are MNHEY and SMNVEV (reference sequence). The CDR3 covers 12 residues.

V usage is TRBV5-1 and J usage is TRBJ2-3; D not resolved. CDR3 length: 16 residues. The germline gives CDR1 SGHRS, CDR2 YFSETQ. The V gene lost 2 bases and the J gene lost 2 bases, with 15 bases spanning the gap. The CDR3 coding sequence is TGCGCCAGCAGCTTTGGATCCGTCGGATTCACAGATACGCAGTATTTT. It codes for CASSFGSVGFTDTQYF.

V gene TRBV6-1 combines with J gene TRBJ2-2; D might be TRBD1 or TRBD2, each matching 6 bases. The CDR3 has 15 amino acids. The V end lost 5 bases, the J end lost 5 bases, and 15 bases lay between the germline ends. Germline assignment: CDR1 MNHNS and CDR2 SASEGT. CDR3 nucleotides: TGTGCCAGCAGTCCCGAAGGGGGGCAGACCGGGGAGCTGTTTTTT. Amino acid sequence: CASSPEGGQTGELFF.

This chain links TRBV7-6 with TRBJ2-7, with 7 bases aligning to TRBD2. This CDR3 spans 14 amino acids. V lost 5 bases and J lost 2; bases outside the gene matches: 6. CDR1 is SGHVS, CDR2 FNYEAQ, per germline. The CDR3 region is CASSPAGQPYEQYF. Here the CDR3 DNA reads TGTGCCAGCAGCCCAGCGGGGCAGCCCTACGAGCAGTACTTC.

This chain uses TRBV28 with TRBJ1-1; no clear D. V was pared by 1 base and J by 5 bases, with 14 bases between. Germline CDR1 reads MDHEN; CDR2 reads SYDVKM. This CDR3 region has 15 residues. Written as DNA, the CDR3 is TGTGCCAGCAGTTTATCGGGCGTCCGGCGAACTGAAGCTTTCTTT. This codes for CASSLSGVRRTEAFF.

The rearrangement uses TRBV7-9 and TRBJ2-1, with D unresolved. Per the germline V gene, CDR1 is SEHNR and CDR2 is FQNEAQ (reference sequence). The V end was cut by 2 bases, the J end by 6 bases, with 17 bases between. The CDR3 sequence is 16 residues long. This CDR3 is CASSLILRALINEQFF. The DNA of the CDR3 is TGTGCCAGCAGCTTAATCCTAAGGGCCCTGATCAATGAGCAGTTCTTC.

The sample holds one count of this clone. The chain recombines TRBV30 with TRBJ2-3, with D perhaps matching TRBD2 (5 bases). Germline-derived CDR1 and CDR2 are GTSNPN and SVGIG (reference sequence). The CDR3 has 15 residues. V shed 5 bases and J shed 4 bases, with 19 bases lying between them. The CDR3 is CAWAAKRTGPDTQYF. The CDR3 nucleotides read TGTGCCTGGGCCGCTAAGCGGACTGGCCCAGATACGCAGTATTTT.

The rearrangement uses TRBV5-1 and TRBJ2-7, with D perhaps matching TRBD2 (5 bases). The CDR3 runs 16 residues. The germline V and J ends were trimmed by 0 bases and 1 base, with 14 bases remaining between them. Germline V CDR1 and CDR2: SGHRS, YFSETQ. This chain's CDR3 is CASSLAGEGLSYEQYF. The CDR3 nucleotides are TGCGCCAGCAGCTTGGCCGGTGAGGGTTTGTCCTACGAGCAGTACTTC.

V and J are TRBV7-2 and TRBJ1-5; unclear D gene. The CDR3 has 14 residues. Looked up from germline, CDR1 is SGHTA and CDR2 is FQGNSA. With 4 bases removed from V and 7 bases from J, the gap between germline ends came to 14 bases. The CDR3 region has the DNA TGTGCCAGCAGCTCCACCCAAATCGGGCAGCCCCAGCATTTT. Its protein is CASSSTQIGQPQHF.

Only a few counts were recorded for this clone. The CDR3 DNA follows: TGTGCCAGCAGCTCACAGGGAAACACCATATATTTT. Translated, it gives CASSSQGNTIYF. The chain carries TRBV7-8 and TRBJ1-3; D remains ambiguous. Trimming left V 4 bases short and J 4 bases short, with 5 bases between. Germline V gives CDR1 SGHVS, CDR2 FQNEAQ. CDR3 length equals 12 residues. The variable domain in full, completed from reference TRBV7-8 and TRBJ1-3, reads GAGVSQSPRYKVAKRGQDVALRCDPISGHVSLFWYQQALGQGPEFLTYFQNEAQLDKSGLPSDRFFAERPEGSVSTLKIQRTQQEDSAVYLCASSSQGNTIYFGEGSWLTVV.

The V and J genes are TRBV10-3 and TRBJ1-5, with D perhaps matching TRBD1 (5 bases). Germline V gives CDR1 ENHRY, CDR2 SYGVKD. This CDR3 contains 14 residues. Trimming stripped 3 bases from V and 4 bases from J, with 10 bases between. CDR3 bases: TGTGCCATCAGTGAATCAGGGCGGAATCAGCCCCAGCATTTT. It specifies CAISESGRNQPQHF.

The chain recombines TRBV19 with TRBJ2-2; D gene unclear. V was shortened by 3 bases and J by 0 bases, with 11 bases between the two germline ends. The CDR3 length is 16 residues. Germline V gene sequence: CDR1 LNHDA, CDR2 SQIVND (reference sequence). DNA for the CDR3: TGTGCCAGTAGTATTCCTTTCGGGTCGAACACCGGGGAGCTGTTTTTT. Translated: CASSIPFGSNTGELFF.

The V and J genes are TRBV6-1 and TRBJ1-5, with D possibly matching TRBD1 (5 bases). CDR1 is MNHNS, CDR2 SASEGT, per germline. There are 11 residues in the CDR3. Trimming removed 3 bases from V and 15 bases from J, with 12 bases in between. The CDR3 coding sequence is TGTGCCAGCAGTGACAGGGTTTTTACGCATTTT. Its protein is CASSDRVFTHF.

This clone was counted once. The rearrangement joins TRBV4-1 to TRBJ2-2, with D unresolved. The CDR3 loop spans 14 amino acids. CDR1 is MGHRA and CDR2 is YSYEKL in the germline V gene. Deletions cut 1 base from V and 2 bases from J, with 5 bases between. The CDR3 DNA is TGCGCCAGCAGCCAAGCACCTAACACCGGGGAGCTGTTTTTT. Residues: CASSQAPNTGELFF.

This clone was picked up one time. V gene TRBV5-1 combines with J gene TRBJ2-5; D perhaps matches TRBD2 (5 bases). The CDR3 is 14 amino acids. The germline gives CDR1 SGHRS, CDR2 YFSETQ. Trimming left V 7 bases short and J 0 bases short, with 13 bases between. For the CDR3, the DNA is TGCGCCAGCGTGAAATCGAGGGACCAAGAGACCCAGTACTTC. This encodes CASVKSRDQETQYF.

This clone was counted between two and nine times. The gene calls are TRBV7-2 and TRBJ2-5; TRBD1 matches 7 bases. Germline CDR1 reads SGHTA; CDR2 reads FQGNSA. The V segment lost 6 bases and the J segment 4 bases; nucleotides outside the gene matches: 5. The CDR3 covers 13 residues. The CDR3: CASSSQGRETQYF. In nucleotides, the CDR3 is TGTGCCAGCAGTTCACAGGGGAGAGAGACCCAGTACTTC. The full variable domain, completed using reference TRBV7-2 and TRBJ2-5, is GAGVSQSPSNKVTEKGKDVELRCDPISGHTALYWYRQSLGQGLEFLIYFQGNSAPDKSGLPSDRFSAERTGGSVSTLTIQRTQQEDSAVYLCASSSQGRETQYFGPGTRLLVL.